The present entry profiles one T cell receptor (beta chain) with its context. Its antigen is still unknown. The germline gene is not matched at one end of the junction; a read error may be the cause. This entry is derived from a study of T cell repertoires in cytomegalovirus infection. Whole-study context: Recently identified HLA-C-restricted CMV epitopes were used, and well-studied HLA-B-restricted CMV epitopes were used as well. Public TCR beta signature analysis indicated the presence of both CMV infection and matching HLA type.

Findings and limits, study-wide: Individuals carrying CMV plus the relevant HLA were identified by cumulative frequency of public TCR beta families. It was HLA-C-restricted CMV-specific TCR beta clonotypes that dominated the response ex vivo.

Germline V lookup: CDR1 SEHNR, CDR2 FQNEAQ (reference sequence). The CDR3 spans 15 residues. One entry per CDR3 protein results from TCRdb running MiXCR on the reads. The sample holds 450,000 to 550,000 distinct CDR3 sequences, about 42% seen once. The origin of this receptor is a human donor in good health (CMV status not recorded). Some clones in this sample may be carry-over from other donors' samples. The chain carries TRBV7-9 and TRBJ1-1; no definite D call. The sample here was cultured PBMCs, taken from culture after CMV antigen stimulation. CDR3 DNA: TGTGCCAGCAGCCCGGTGGAGGGTTTGAATACTGAAGCTTTCTTT. It specifies CASSPVEGLNTEAFF.